This T cell receptor (beta chain) was captured in a study of blood T cell repertoires in COVID-19. At the level of the study: The study drew acute and convalescent COVID-19 samples from the United States, Italy and Spain. From T cells, B-cell-depleted T cells, or PBMCs came the material, which was cDNA or gDNA.

Under the authors' procedure: How many nucleated cells were present was estimated from reference gene primer amplification. Profiled with immunoSEQ multiplex PCR; TCRdb holds only in-frame clones, not every one. V, J and clone size are those of that table, while D and trimming were read from the DNA. The sample carries tens of thousands of clones, more than 75% recorded once. The CDR3 covers 17 residues. V was clipped by 0 bases and J by 4 bases, with 15 bases between them. Germline V gene lookup returns CDR1 SGHVS and CDR2 FNYEAQ. Sequenced material: peripheral blood. The clonotype was recovered from a middle-aged man with active or convalescent COVID-19. The chain has TRBV7-6 and TRBJ2-2; TRBD2 is a possible D gene (6 bases). The CDR3: CASSLASGRHGTGELFF. In DNA, the CDR3 is TGTGCCAGCAGCTTAGCGAGTGGGAGGCATGGCACCGGGGAGCTGTTTTTT.